Shown below are 29 T cell receptor beta chains from a single sample sequenced in a study of PD-1 blockade in classical Hodgkin lymphoma. Repertoires were generated with immunoSEQ multiplex PCR, while TCRdb's copy carries only in-frame clones and drops some. This sample has 45,000 to 55,000 clones; roughly 80% occur once, and the top ten carry roughly 12%. Regarding time point: cycle 4 day 1 (C4D1), after around six weeks of nivolumab. Every patient relapsed after autologous stem cell transplantation, and brentuximab vedotin exposure varied. The source material was peripheral blood mononuclear cells (PBMCs), sampled before the fourth cycle of nivolumab. Receptors were obtained from a human donor with classical Hodgkin lymphoma.

J is TRBJ2-1 and V is TRBV19; unclear D gene. This CDR3 has 12 amino acids. Deletions cut 7 bases from V and 7 bases from J, with 11 bases between. CDR1 LNHDA and CDR2 SQIVND come from the germline V gene (reference sequence). The CDR3 DNA is TGTGCCAGTACCACGTATCGGAATGAGCAGTTCTTC. It translates to CASTTYRNEQFF.

The rearrangement uses TRBV4-1 and TRBJ2-2, with 7 bases identical to TRBD1. CDR1 and CDR2 from the germline V gene are MGHRA and YSYEKL. The CDR3 spans 15 residues. V trimming: 3 bases; J trimming: 3 bases; junction bases outside the gene matches: 4. In DNA, the CDR3 is TGCGCCAGCAGCCAGATAGACAGGGACACCGGGGAGCTGTTTTTT. Translation: CASSQIDRDTGELFF.

The V gene is TRBV5-8, the J gene TRBJ2-7; unclear D gene. Trimming pared 2 bases from V and 3 bases from J, leaving 3 bases between. The CDR3 spans 11 residues. Germline loops: CDR1 SGHTS, CDR2 YDEGEE. The chain's CDR3 is CASSFSYEQYF. The CDR3 bases are TGTGCCAGCAGCTTTAGCTACGAGCAGTACTTC.

V usage is TRBV12-5 and J usage is TRBJ2-1; 10 bases agree with TRBD2. Germline V gene data show CDR1 as LGHNT and CDR2 as FRNRAP. The trim removed 0 bases at V and 0 bases at J, leaving 14 bases unmatched. CDR3 size: 21 residues. The CDR3 nucleotides are TGTGCTAGTGGTTTGGTCTCCAAGTCCGGACTAGCGGAAAGCTCCTACAATGAGCAGTTCTTC. Translation: CASGLVSKSGLAESSYNEQFF.

This chain links TRBV11-3 with TRBJ2-1, with 7 bases fitting TRBD1. Germline V gives CDR1 SGHNT, CDR2 YENEEA. With V trimmed by 5 bases and J by 1 base, 5 bases remained unmatched. The CDR3 is 15 amino acids. Here the CDR3 reads CASSPRQGSYNEQFF. The CDR3 DNA is TGTGCCAGCAGCCCCCGACAGGGATCCTACAATGAGCAGTTCTTC.

The chain combines TRBV27 with TRBJ1-1; 8 bases are shared with TRBD1. J lost 5 bases, V lost 3 bases, and 5 bases had no gene match. Germline CDR1 and CDR2: MNHEY and SMNVEV (reference sequence). The CDR3 spans 14 residues. In nucleotides, the CDR3 is TGTGCCAGCAGTTTGAGACAGGGGTGGACTGAAGCTTTCTTT. Translating gives CASSLRQGWTEAFF.

The V and J genes are TRBV27 and TRBJ2-7, with a weak D call TRBD2 (6 bases). Germline loops: CDR1 MNHEY, CDR2 SMNVEV (reference sequence). The CDR3 totals 13 residues. Trimming stripped 0 bases from V and 10 bases from J, with 13 bases between. The DNA for the CDR3 is TGTGCCAGCAGTTTATCGGGGAGGTCTGTACAGTACTTC. Translated: CASSLSGRSVQYF.

CDR3 DNA: TGTGCCAGCAGTAGGGGGGGACCCCTCCACTTT. This gives the protein CASSRGGPLHF. The chain links TRBV11-2 to TRBJ1-6; the D gene is possibly TRBD1 (6 bases). This CDR3 has 11 amino acids. Germline V gives CDR1 SGHAT, CDR2 FQNNGV. V was clipped by 6 bases and J by 12 bases, with 9 bases between them. Variable domain in full (rest from reference TRBV11-2 and TRBJ1-6): EAGVAQSPRYKIIEKRQSVAFWCNPISGHATLYWYQQILGQGPKLLIQFQNNGVVDDSQLPKDRFSAERLKGVDSTLKIQPAKLEDSAVYLCASSRGGPLHFGNGTRLTVT.

Remarks on this clone: Different DNA sequences within this sample yield the same CDR3. The chain joins TRBV28 to TRBJ2-5; D could derive from TRBD1 or TRBD2 (5 bases each). CDR1 is MDHEN and CDR2 is SYDVKM in the germline V gene. The CDR3 is 13 amino acids. With 3 bases removed from V and 5 bases from J, the gap between germline ends came to 10 bases. The chain's CDR3 is CASSFGGRETQYF. The CDR3 DNA reads as TGTGCCAGCAGTTTTGGGGGTAGGGAGACCCAGTACTTC.

The chain joins TRBV9 to TRBJ2-7; perhaps TRBD2 as D (5 bases). Germline V gene lookup returns CDR1 SGDLS and CDR2 YYNGEE. The CDR3 consists of 13 residues. The V gene lost 3 bases and the J gene lost 6 bases, with 13 bases spanning the gap. CDR3 amino acids: CASSATTRAEQYF. The CDR3 DNA sequence: TGTGCCAGCAGCGCGACAACTAGGGCCGAGCAGTACTTC.

A single count supports this clone. The rearrangement joins TRBV6-6 to TRBJ2-4; D is ambiguous. Trimming removed 8 bases at V and 6 bases at J, with 11 bases between. The CDR3 loop spans 12 amino acids. Per germline, CDR1 MNHNY and CDR2 SVGAGI (reference sequence). The CDR3 spells CASSSMGNIQYF. In nucleotides, the CDR3 is TGTGCCAGCTCTTCCATGGGAAACATTCAGTACTTC.

The chain carries TRBV29-1 and TRBJ2-5, with D hard to call. There are 15 residues in the CDR3. From germline, CDR1 is SQVTM and CDR2 ANQGSEA. V was pared by 0 bases and J by 0 bases, with 11 bases between. The chain's CDR3 is CSVEDTSAHQETQYF. The CDR3 DNA sequence: TGCAGCGTTGAAGATACTTCCGCGCACCAAGAGACCCAGTACTTC.

The genes are TRBV7-9 and TRBJ2-3; a weak D match, TRBD2 (7 bases). V shed 11 bases and J shed 4 bases, with 16 bases lying between them. This CDR3 comprises 13 residues. Germline V gene data show CDR1 as SEHNR and CDR2 as FQNEAQ (reference sequence). CDR3 in DNA: TGTGCCGGGGGGCTAGCGGAAGCAGATACGCAGTATTTT. Its translation: CAGGLAEADTQYF.

V is TRBV19 and J is TRBJ2-1; perhaps TRBD1 as D (5 bases). The V end was cut by 5 bases, the J end by 4 bases, with 12 bases between. The germline CDR1 and CDR2 sequences are LNHDA and SQIVND (reference sequence). The CDR3 contains 14 residues. The CDR3 spells CASSPGPFYNEQFF. The CDR3 bases are TGTGCCAGTAGTCCAGGGCCGTTTTACAATGAGCAGTTCTTC.

V is TRBV28 and J is TRBJ1-5; D gene unclear. V was trimmed by 1 base and J by 7 bases, leaving 5 bases between them. Germline lookup yields CDR1 MDHEN and CDR2 SYDVKM. CDR3 length: 12 residues. In nucleotides, the CDR3 is TGTGCCAGCAGTTTATCCGGGCAGCCCCAGCATTTT. Amino acid sequence: CASSLSGQPQHF.

This clone has more than one count but fewer than ten. The V and J genes are TRBV21-1 and TRBJ2-1; the D call of TRBD2 is as the table states it, not checked on the DNA. TRBV21-1 is a listed pseudogene. The CDR3 is made up of 17 amino acids. The CDR3 spells CASSVRLAGPGGNEQFF. The CDR3 region has the DNA TGTGCCAGCAGCGTCAGACTAGCGGGACCGGGGGGCAATGAGCAGTTCTTC.

The CDR3 protein is CASSLWVGELDEQFF. Written as DNA, the CDR3 is TGTGCCAGCAGCTTATGGGTAGGGGAACTGGATGAGCAGTTCTTC. The rearrangement joins TRBV7-2 to TRBJ2-1; D possibly corresponds to TRBD1 (5 bases). Germline loops: CDR1 SGHTA, CDR2 FQGNSA. The ends were cut back, 2 bases at V and 8 bases at J, with 16 bases in the middle. The CDR3 is 15 residues long.

The rearrangement joins TRBV6-5 to TRBJ1-5, with D possibly TRBD1 on 6 matching bases. Germline V gene data show CDR1 as MNHEY and CDR2 as SVGAGI. V was pared by 5 bases and J by 9 bases, with 14 bases between. The CDR3 has 13 amino acids. CDR3 sequence: CASSIQGRSPQHF. The CDR3, as DNA: TGTGCCAGCAGTATACAGGGTCGGTCGCCCCAGCATTTT.

V is TRBV7-8 and J is TRBJ2-5; maybe TRBD1 (5 bases). Deletions cut 6 bases from V and 2 bases from J, with 19 bases between. CDR1 and CDR2 (germline): SGHVS, FQNEAQ. The CDR3 is 16 residues long. CDR3 residues: CASSPMLIGVQETQYF. The CDR3 DNA reads TGTGCCAGCAGTCCCATGCTTATAGGGGTACAAGAGACCCAGTACTTC.

V gene TRBV19 combines with J gene TRBJ2-3; 7 bases fit TRBD2. The ends lost 5 bases at V and 7 bases at J; junction bases unmatched: 3. CDR1 is LNHDA and CDR2 is SQIVND in the germline V gene (reference sequence). The CDR3 has 12 residues. The CDR3 reads CASSLGGNTQYF. The CDR3 nucleotides are TGTGCCAGTAGTCTCGGGGGGAATACGCAGTATTTT.

The genes are TRBV6-5 and TRBJ2-7; TRBD2 matches at 16 bases. CDR1 and CDR2 from the germline V gene are MNHEY and SVGAGI. This CDR3 region has 14 residues. The DNA of the CDR3 is TGTGCTACCGGGACTAGCGGGAGGGTCTACGAGCAGTACTTC. Translation: CATGTSGRVYEQYF.

This clone was detected only once. The chain employs TRBV7-9 and TRBJ1-1; D is uncertain. Germline lookup yields CDR1 SEHNR and CDR2 FQNEAQ (reference sequence). V lost 5 bases, J lost 0 bases, and 10 bases lay in between. This CDR3 is 14 amino acids long. The CDR3: CASSPLQVNTEAFF. Written as DNA, the CDR3 is TGTGCCAGCAGCCCCCTTCAGGTGAACACTGAAGCTTTCTTT.

The J gene is TRBJ2-7, the V gene TRBV7-2; D might be TRBD1 (5 bases). Germline CDR1 reads SGHTA; CDR2 reads FQGNSA. The V gene lost 3 bases and the J gene lost 2 bases, with 11 bases spanning the gap. This CDR3 contains 14 residues. The CDR3: CASSLSLGAYEQYF. The DNA of the CDR3 is TGTGCCAGCAGCTTGTCGCTAGGGGCCTACGAGCAGTACTTC.

Details on this clone: An end of the junction does not agree with germline; a read error may underlie this. The V gene is TRBV10-3, the J gene TRBJ2-1, with TRBD2 matching 8 bases. In germline, CDR1 is ENHRY, CDR2 SYGVKD. This CDR3 contains 18 residues. The CDR3 spells CASSSYFSAGATYNEQFF. The CDR3 nucleotides are TGTGCCAGCAGTTCCTATTTTTCAGCGGGAGCAACCTACAATGAGCAGTTCTTC.

This clone was seen just once. The rearrangement joins TRBV6-5 to TRBJ2-3; 7 positions match TRBD1. This CDR3 has 14 residues. Germline CDR1 and CDR2: MNHEY and SVGAGI. J was trimmed by 0 bases and V by 8 bases; bases with no gene match: 5. CDR3 in amino acids: CASAQGVSTDTQYF. The DNA for the CDR3 is TGTGCCAGCGCGCAGGGGGTGAGCACAGATACGCAGTATTTT.

The chain combines TRBV14 with TRBJ2-1, with no clear D. Germline CDR1 is SGHDN and CDR2 is FVKESK. CDR3 length: 16 residues. V was clipped by 1 base and J by 5 bases, with 15 bases between them. CDR3 DNA sequence: TGTGCCAGCAGCCAAGTAGATTTTCGCTCTAACAATGAGCAGTTCTTC. This codes for CASSQVDFRSNNEQFF.

DNA for the CDR3: TGTGCCAGCAGTCCGGGACTAGCGGGAGTCTTCCCCGGGGAGCTGTTTTTT. Protein product: CASSPGLAGVFPGELFF. The rearrangement links TRBV27 to TRBJ2-2; 14 positions agree with TRBD2. Germline V gives CDR1 MNHEY, CDR2 SMNVEV (reference sequence). The CDR3 runs to 17 residues. V trimming: 5 bases; J trimming: 6 bases; junction bases outside the gene matches: 8.

This clone has more than one count but fewer than ten. V gene TRBV2 combines with J gene TRBJ1-2; the D gene is possibly TRBD1 (5 bases). Germline V gives CDR1 SNHLY, CDR2 FYNNEI. The CDR3 consists of 14 residues. Deletions cut 5 bases from V and 4 bases from J, with 14 bases between. This chain's CDR3 is CASSPSTGTYGYTF. The CDR3 region has the DNA TGTGCCAGCAGTCCTTCGACGGGGACCTATGGCTACACCTTC.

The chain has TRBV12-2 and TRBJ2-5; the table gives TRBD2 as D, unverified against the DNA. TRBV12-2 constitutes a pseudogene. The CDR3 is 11 amino acids. The CDR3 spells CASRFRGEQYF. The DNA for the CDR3 is TGTGCAAGTCGGTTTCGAGGTGAGCAGTACTTC.